Sequencing of this T cell receptor beta chain was carried out in a study of somatic mutations in cytotoxic T cells in rheumatoid arthritis. As for the study in general: The researchers flow-sorted some T-cell populations stained with V beta antibodies and got nearly 100% purity, and these included V beta1+ cells sequenced for TCRB.

Findings of the study overall: Antigen targets of the expanded CD8+ clones remained unidentified.

The protocol was immunoSEQ multiplex PCR, while the TCRdb copy is restricted to in-frame clones and leaves out a portion. The sample contains some 26,000 clones, about 80% of which appear only once. Positively selected by magnetic beads, CD4+ and CD8+ cells were purity-checked by flow cytometry. About this clone: Its antigen is as yet unknown.

Germline CDR1 and CDR2: MNHEY and SVGAGI. V lost 5 bases and J lost 6; bases outside the gene matches: 9. The CDR3 runs 14 residues. The TCR originated in a man in his fifties in good health. The chain is built from TRBV6-5 and TRBJ1-1; TRBD1 aligns across 7 bases. Sequencing used CD8+ T cells sorted from blood. CDR3 coding DNA: TGTGCCAGCAGTCCGACAGGGTTGGTCTCTGAAGCTTTCTTT. It is translated as CASSPTGLVSEAFF.